This T cell receptor (beta chain) was recorded in a study of T cells after yellow fever vaccination. This clonotype was picked up a small number of times. Its antigen is unknown. One end of the junction fails to match germline, which may point to a read error. General study points: The study re-detected most primary-vaccination clones after the booster (around 96% CD4, around 90% CD8). The secondary response was weaker, and its peak arrived faster, on day 5 versus 15.

The CDR3 sequence is 17 residues long. Germline CDR1 reads LGHDT; CDR2 reads YNNKEL (reference sequence). A 5'RACE template-switching step, the method used to make TCR cDNA, added a universal primer site and UMIs. A single record per CDR3 protein comes from TCRdb applying MiXCR to the 5' RACE reads. The table includes 230,000 or so distinct CDR3 sequences, roughly 6.8% detected once. This receptor was taken from a man aged 30 to 39 who received the YFV17D yellow fever vaccine. The chain combines TRBV3-1 with TRBJ2-6; 7 positions agree with TRBD1. This specimen was CD4+ T cells sorted from PBMCs, taken on the day of the yellow fever booster vaccination. The DNA of the CDR3 is TGTGCCAGCAGCCAGCCGGGACAGACCTCTTGGGCCAACGTCCTGACTTTC. It codes for CASSQPGQTSWANVLTF.